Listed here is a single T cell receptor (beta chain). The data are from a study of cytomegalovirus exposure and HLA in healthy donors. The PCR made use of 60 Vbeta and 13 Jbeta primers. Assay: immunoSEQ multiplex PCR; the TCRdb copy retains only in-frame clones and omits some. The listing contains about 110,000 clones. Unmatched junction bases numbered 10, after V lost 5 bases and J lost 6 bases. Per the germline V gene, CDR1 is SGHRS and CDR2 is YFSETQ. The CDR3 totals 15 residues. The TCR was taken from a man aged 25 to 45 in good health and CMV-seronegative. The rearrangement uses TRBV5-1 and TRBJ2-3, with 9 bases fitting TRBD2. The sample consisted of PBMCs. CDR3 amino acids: CASRGVAGVEDTQYF. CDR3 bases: TGCGCCAGCAGAGGAGTAGCGGGGGTGGAGGATACGCAGTATTTT.